This T cell receptor beta chain derives from a study of T cell repertoires in cytomegalovirus infection. Study as a whole: Indications came from public TCR beta signatures; they pointed to CMV infection and to a matching HLA type.

The study's findings and limits: The ex vivo response was dominated by HLA-C-restricted CMV-specific TCR beta clonotypes. Identification of carriers of CMV plus the relevant HLA was achieved through cumulative public TCR beta family frequency.

Turning to this clonotype: The antigen is unknown.

V was pared by 3 bases and J by 7 bases, with 19 bases between. Germline CDR1 LNHDA, CDR2 SQIVND (reference sequence). The CDR3 sequence is 16 residues long. TCRdb reprocessed the reads with MiXCR, giving one entry per CDR3 protein. The table includes some 200,000 distinct CDR3 sequences, roughly 9.8% detected once. V is TRBV19 and J is TRBJ1-5; tentatively, D is TRBD1 (5 bases). The receptor was isolated from a human donor in good health (CMV status not recorded). Some clones in this sample may be carry-over from other donors' samples. Sequencing was performed on PBMCs. The CDR3 coding sequence is TGTGCCAGTAGTATCGGGGACCGATCGGTTATCCAGCCCCAGCATTTT. Protein sequence: CASSIGDRSVIQPQHF.